What follows are 2 T cell receptor beta chains derived from one specimen sequenced in a study of control samples from healthy donors and cancer patients (dated by TCRdb to the early 2020s). The library was made by the immunoSEQ multiplex PCR assay. As stored in TCRdb, this immuneACCESS dataset retains in-frame rearrangements with V and J assigned. A fraction of the clones does not appear; measured against another copy, unresolved V genes explain less than half of the discrepancy, and the remainder lacks a known reason. A total of about 160,000 clones appear in this sample, around 90% of them only once. Around 12% of the sample belongs to the ten largest clones. Sequenced input: blood. Receptors were obtained from a man aged 25-40 years in good health.

The gene calls are TRBV4-3 and TRBJ1-1, with 10 bases lining up with TRBD1. The CDR3 is 18 residues long. Germline assignment: CDR1 LGHNA and CDR2 YSLEER. With V trimmed by 3 bases and J by 1 base, 11 bases remained unmatched. The CDR3 bases are TGCGCCAGCAGCCAGGACTGGGACAGGGGATCAGAGAACACTGAAGCTTTCTTT. Protein product: CASSQDWDRGSENTEAFF.

The chain recombines TRBV28 with TRBJ2-3, with D perhaps TRBD2 (5 bases). Trimming pared 6 bases from V and 2 bases from J, leaving 12 bases between. CDR3 length: 14 residues. Per germline, CDR1 MDHEN and CDR2 SYDVKM. CDR3 nucleotides: TGTGCCAGCAGCCCAACCGACTACACAGATACGCAGTATTTT. Amino acid sequence: CASSPTDYTDTQYF.